The rows below give T cell receptor beta chains drawn from one sample of a study of OX40 agonist ivuxolimab in advanced cancers. Assay used: immunoSEQ multiplex PCR; TCRdb lists only in-frame clones, some missing. The data contain 70,000 or so clones, 85% of them singletons. The specimen was CD4+ or CD8+ T cells sorted from blood, collected in a trial of the OX40 agonist ivuxolimab. The receptor source for this set is an adult with an advanced solid tumor such as melanoma, head and neck, liver or kidney cancer. The CDR3 runs from the conserved cysteine through the conserved F or W. D genes are given only for firm matches. Clone size is not always given. Where it is, it says once, few, many or a class for expanded clones.

clone_size,v_call,j_call,d_call,cdr3_nt,cdr3_aa
-,TRBV10-3,TRBJ2-1,TRBD2,TGTGCCATCCATCAGCGGGGGGTGAGTGAGCAGTTCTTC,CAIHQRGVSEQFF
-,TRBV6-5,TRBJ2-1,TRBD2,TGTGCCAGCAGTTACTTCCTAGCGGGGGGCTACAATGAGCAGTTCTTC,CASSYFLAGGYNEQFF
-,TRBV9,TRBJ2-3,-,TGTGCCAGCAGCGTTGTGAGGGGCTTCAGCACAGATACGCAGTATTTT,CASSVVRGFSTDTQYF
-,TRBV2,TRBJ1-1,-,TGTGCCAGCAGTGTGTCAGGCACTGAAGCTTTCTTT,CASSVSGTEAFF
-,TRBV18,TRBJ1-1,-,TGTGCCAGCTCACTACAGGCTTCGATGGGACCGGGCACTGAAGCTTTCTTT,CASSLQASMGPGTEAFF
-,TRBV5-1,TRBJ1-5,-,TGCGCCAGCAGCTTGGAAGGATTTGGCAATCAGCCCCAGCATTTT,CASSLEGFGNQPQHF
-,TRBV30,TRBJ1-5,-,TGTGCCTGGAGTAGAGGACCAAATCAGCCCCAGCATTTT,CAWSRGPNQPQHF
-,TRBV7-2,TRBJ1-1,-,TGTGCCAGCAGCCGTCCACTGAAAAACACTGAAGCTTTCTTT,CASSRPLKNTEAFF
-,TRBV6-5,TRBJ2-6,-,TGTGCCAGCAGTCGCCAGGCGTCCGGGGCCAACGTCCTGACTTTC,CASSRQASGANVLTF
few,TRBV10-3,TRBJ2-3,-,TGTGCCATCAGCGACCGGGGAGATACAACAGATACGCAGTATTTT,CAISDRGDTTDTQYF
-,TRBV20-1,TRBJ2-7,TRBD1,TGCAGTAGAAGACAGGGTGGCGAGCAGTACTTC,CSRRQGGEQYF